These 9 T cell receptor beta chains came from one sample sequenced in a study of CD8 T cells in Susac syndrome. Reverse transcription of roughly 0.45 to 1 ug RNA was carried out with random hexamers. TCRdb passed the immunoSEQ multiplex PCR reads through MiXCR, listing each CDR3 protein once. The data hold approximately 120,000 distinct CDR3 sequences, with 90% to 95% observed a single time. Material: CD4+ T cells from PBMCs. The receptors derive from a human donor in good health.

The chain combines TRBV20-1 with TRBJ1-3; possible D gene TRBD1, 6 bases. The CDR3 is 12 amino acids. Germline values: CDR1 DFQATT, CDR2 SNEGSKA (reference sequence). Trimming removed 7 bases at V and 3 bases at J, with 10 bases between. The chain's CDR3 is CSVGGFGNTIYF. As DNA, the CDR3 is TGCAGTGTCGGGGGCTTTGGAAACACCATATATTTT.

The chain joins TRBV4-3 to TRBJ2-2, with 9 bases fitting TRBD2. V gave up 4 bases and J gave up 0 bases; unmatched junction bases: 9. The CDR3 consists of 18 residues. Germline V lookup: CDR1 LGHNA, CDR2 YSLEER. Written as DNA, the CDR3 is TGCGCCAGCAGCCGCGGGACTAGCCATAACACGAACACCGGGGAGCTGTTTTTT. Translated: CASSRGTSHNTNTGELFF.

The chain employs TRBV12-3 or TRBV12-4 and TRBJ2-5; 11 bases fit TRBD2. The CDR3 covers 15 residues. The junction had 3 bases not matched to a gene; V was cut back by 2 bases and J by 4 bases. The CDR3 here is CASSLLAGGGETQYF. The CDR3 region has the DNA TGTGCCAGCAGTTTACTAGCGGGAGGCGGAGAGACCCAGTACTTC.

The chain couples TRBV20-1 to TRBJ2-7; 8 bases align to TRBD1. V lost 6 bases, J lost 2 bases, and 6 bases stayed unmatched. Per germline, CDR1 DFQATT and CDR2 SNEGSKA (reference sequence). The CDR3 runs 13 residues. Here the CDR3 DNA reads TGCAGTGCCGCCGTGACAGGGGCCTACGAGCAGTACTTC. It yields the protein CSAAVTGAYEQYF.

The J gene is TRBJ1-5, the V gene TRBV20-1; TRBD1 aligns across 7 bases. Germline V gene lookup returns CDR1 DFQATT and CDR2 SNEGSKA (reference sequence). This CDR3 contains 12 residues. V shed 5 bases, J shed 5 bases, and the junction held 3 bases outside the gene matches. The CDR3 nucleotides read TGCAGTGCTTATCAGGGGGATCAGCCCCAGCATTTT. This encodes CSAYQGDQPQHF.

The V gene is TRBV29-1, the J gene TRBJ2-3, with D possibly being TRBD1 (6 bases). Germline-derived CDR1 and CDR2 are SQVTM and ANQGSEA. This CDR3 contains 12 residues. V was clipped by 4 bases and J by 6 bases, with 11 bases between them. CDR3 nucleotide sequence: TGCAGCGTTGGGGTAAGGGGGGATACGCAGTATTTT. This codes for CSVGVRGDTQYF.

The chain recombines TRBV5-1 with TRBJ1-1; TRBD1 might be the D (6 bases). This CDR3 region has 15 residues. The germline V gene encodes CDR1 SGHRS and CDR2 YFSETQ. V lost 0 bases, J lost 0 bases, and 9 bases lay in between. The CDR3 bases are TGCGCCAGCAGCTTGGGGACAGAAATGAACACTGAAGCTTTCTTT. Its translation is CASSLGTEMNTEAFF.

In the case of this clonotype: At one end the junction does not follow the germline gene, possibly because of a read error. The genes are TRBV19 and TRBJ2-7, with 7 bases matching TRBD2. The CDR3 consists of 11 residues. The germline CDR1 and CDR2 sequences are LNHDA and SQIVND (reference sequence). As DNA, the CDR3 is TGTGCCAGTAGTTCCTCGGGGGGTCTTCACTTC. This translates into CASSSSGGLHF.

This sequence joins TRBV20-1 and TRBJ1-4; the match to TRBD1 covers 9 bases. Germline loops: CDR1 DFQATT, CDR2 SNEGSKA (reference sequence). V gave up 3 bases and J gave up 5 bases; unmatched junction bases: 4. This CDR3 has 14 residues. The CDR3 region is CSARDRGRNEKLFF. In DNA form, the CDR3 reads TGCAGTGCTAGGGACAGGGGCAGGAATGAAAAACTGTTTTTT.